These T cell receptor beta chains were read from a single sample in a study of blood T cell repertoires in COVID-19. Profiling relied on immunoSEQ multiplex PCR, and the TCRdb table lists in-frame clones only, not all of them. Of approximately 470,000 clones in the sample, approximately 85% were seen once. Sequencing was done on a sample of peripheral blood. The receptor set was obtained from a human donor in a cohort sampled during active COVID-19. Each CDR3 is given with its conserved first and last residue. The D gene is left open where the match is weak. A row's size may be missing; if present it is once, few, many or a size class.

j_call clone_size d_call v_call cdr3_aa cdr3_nt
TRBJ1-6 NA NA TRBV10-3 CAISEAAGHNSPLHF TGTGCCATCAGTGAGGCGGCAGGGCATAATTCACCCCTCCACTTT
TRBJ2-1 NA TRBD2 TRBV28 CASSLGGAYNEQFF TGTGCCAGCAGTTTAGGGGGGGCCTACAATGAGCAGTTCTTC
TRBJ1-4 NA TRBD1 TRBV6-5 CASRPRQGLGEKLFF TGTGCCAGCAGACCCAGACAGGGTCTGGGCGAAAAACTGTTTTTT
TRBJ1-2 NA NA TRBV12-3/TRBV12-4 CASSPDGSYGYTF TGTGCCAGCAGTCCCGACGGGTCCTATGGCTACACCTTC
TRBJ1-1 NA NA TRBV19 CASSMGVGGARNTEAFF TGTGCCAGTAGTATGGGGGTAGGGGGGGCCCGGAACACTGAAGCTTTCTTT
TRBJ2-1 NA NA TRBV15 CATSRTDSSYNEQFF TGTGCCACCAGCAGAACCGACAGTTCCTACAATGAGCAGTTCTTC
TRBJ2-2 NA TRBD2 TRBV5-1 CASSLSSGTGKNTGELFF TGCGCCAGCAGCCTCTCTAGCGGGACCGGAAAGAACACCGGGGAGCTGTTTTTT
TRBJ1-4 NA NA TRBV30 CAWSLNSLEKLFF TGTGCCTGGAGTTTAAACAGTTTAGAAAAACTGTTTTTT
TRBJ2-3 many TRBD1 TRBV7-3 CASSHPQGAEDTQYF TGTGCCAGCAGCCATCCACAGGGGGCGGAAGATACGCAGTATTTT
TRBJ1-2 NA NA TRBV7-3 CASSLTAGQNYGYTF TGTGCCAGCAGCTTAACCGCAGGGCAGAACTATGGCTACACCTTC
TRBJ1-1 once NA TRBV30 CAWSVSTLNTEAFF TGTGCCTGGAGTGTTAGCACCTTAAACACTGAAGCTTTCTTT
TRBJ2-7 NA TRBD1 TRBV28 CASSSSGTGKFYEQYF TGTGCCAGCAGTTCTTCCGGGACAGGGAAGTTCTACGAGCAGTACTTC
TRBJ2-1 many TRBD2 TRBV7-2 CASSLEGTSGRFYNEQFF TGTGCCAGCAGCTTAGAAGGGACTAGCGGGAGATTCTACAATGAGCAGTTCTTC
TRBJ2-1 NA TRBD1 TRBV7-3 CASSSRDSSYNEQFF TGTGCCAGCAGCTCCAGGGACAGCTCCTACAATGAGCAGTTCTTC
TRBJ1-2 NA NA TRBV7-9 CASSSGGGYTF TGTGCCAGCAGTTCTGGGGGCGGCTACACCTTC
TRBJ1-1 NA NA TRBV19 CASSNFRGDTEAFF TGTGCCAGTAGTAACTTCAGGGGAGACACTGAAGCTTTCTTT
TRBJ2-7 NA NA TRBV30 CAWSADSYYEQYF TGTGCCTGGAGTGCGGACAGCTACTACGAGCAGTACTTC
TRBJ2-1 NA NA TRBV5-4 CASSRDNSPYNEQFF TGTGCCAGCAGCCGCGACAACTCCCCTTACAATGAGCAGTTCTTC
TRBJ1-3 NA NA TRBV5-1 CASSSMTATSGNTIYF TGCGCCAGCAGCTCAATGACAGCCACCTCTGGAAACACCATATATTTT
TRBJ1-5 NA TRBD1 TRBV6-5 CASSYGGQGSNQPQHF TGTGCCAGCAGTTACGGCGGACAGGGGAGCAATCAGCCCCAGCATTTT
TRBJ1-2 NA NA TRBV5-5 CASSVAGRNYGYTF TGTGCCAGCAGCGTAGCAGGGCGTAACTATGGCTACACCTTC
TRBJ1-4 NA TRBD1 TRBV9 CASSMRPETGEGEKLFF TGTGCCAGCAGCATGCGCCCCGAGACAGGGGAAGGTGAAAAACTGTTTTTT
TRBJ2-3 NA TRBD1 TRBV6-2/TRBV6-3 CASSLRTGTSTDTQYF TGTGCCAGCAGTTTACGGACAGGGACTAGCACAGATACGCAGTATTTT
TRBJ2-3 NA NA TRBV7-3 CASSLAGQSTDTQYF TGTGCCAGCAGCTTAGCGGGTCAAAGCACAGATACGCAGTATTTT
TRBJ2-1 NA TRBD1 TRBV7-8 CASSLAGRQGHEQFF TGTGCCAGCAGCTTAGCCGGGCGACAGGGGCATGAGCAGTTCTTC
TRBJ2-1 NA NA TRBV11-1 CASSFTRYNEQFF TGTGCCAGCAGCTTTACTCGCTACAATGAGCAGTTCTTC
TRBJ2-1 NA TRBD1 TRBV5-5 CASSPTGVANEQFF TGTGCCAGCAGTCCAACAGGGGTGGCCAATGAGCAGTTCTTC
TRBJ1-2 few NA TRBV6-1 CASSETRQQLYGYTF TGTGCCAGCAGTGAAACCAGACAGCAGCTCTATGGCTACACCTTC
TRBJ2-1 NA TRBD2 TRBV6-2/TRBV6-3 CASSFAGGYNEQFF TGTGCCAGCAGTTTTGCGGGAGGTTACAATGAGCAGTTCTTC
TRBJ2-1 NA TRBD2 TRBV5-1 CASSALAVSYNEQFF TGCGCCAGCAGCGCACTAGCGGTGAGCTACAATGAGCAGTTCTTC
TRBJ1-1 NA NA TRBV7-3 CASSLIRRGRTEAFF TGTGCCAGCAGCTTAATTCGGCGGGGGAGAACTGAAGCTTTCTTT
TRBJ1-5 NA TRBD1 TRBV19 CASAVVRTGVANQPQHF TGTGCCAGCGCGGTGGTACGAACAGGGGTTGCCAATCAGCCCCAGCATTTT
TRBJ1-4 NA TRBD1 TRBV29-1 CSVEGPGQPRLFF TGCAGCGTTGAAGGCCCGGGACAGCCGAGACTGTTTTTT
TRBJ1-1 NA TRBD1 TRBV11-1 CASSPHSGTGNTEAFF TGTGCCAGCAGTCCACATTCCGGGACAGGGAACACTGAAGCTTTCTTT
TRBJ1-2 once TRBD1 TRBV4-1 CASSRTEQGATIFGYTF TGCGCCAGCAGCCGAACCGAACAGGGGGCCACAATATTTGGCTACACCTTC
TRBJ1-5 few NA TRBV5-5 CASSLDRIREGQPQHF TGTGCCAGCAGCTTGGATAGGATCAGGGAGGGTCAGCCCCAGCATTTT
TRBJ1-1 NA NA TRBV7-4 CASSSPPPQGWTEAFF TGTGCCAGCAGCTCCCCTCCCCCCCAGGGGTGGACTGAAGCTTTCTTT
TRBJ2-1 NA NA TRBV11-2 CASTNGTYSYNEQFF TGTGCCAGCACCAACGGGACTTATTCCTACAATGAGCAGTTCTTC
TRBJ1-2 NA TRBD1 TRBV7-8 CASSLRTGWEYGYTF TGTGCCAGCAGCCTCCGGACAGGATGGGAGTATGGCTACACCTTC
TRBJ2-1 NA TRBD2 TRBV19 CASSPGPSGDNEQFF TGTGCCAGTAGTCCAGGGCCTAGCGGGGACAATGAGCAGTTCTTC
TRBJ2-1 NA TRBD2 TRBV18 CASSPSGGPSYNEQFF TGTGCCAGCTCACCCTCGGGAGGGCCTTCCTACAATGAGCAGTTCTTC
TRBJ2-2 NA NA TRBV6-5 CASSFSGLNTGELFF TGTGCCAGCAGTTTTAGCGGACTGAACACCGGGGAGCTGTTTTTT
TRBJ1-2 NA NA TRBV15 CATSRGTDYGYTF TGTGCCACCAGCAGGGGGACTGATTATGGCTACACCTTC
TRBJ1-5 NA TRBD1 TRBV6-5 CASSYSRQGASQPQHF TGTGCCAGCAGTTACTCGAGACAGGGGGCAAGTCAGCCCCAGCATTTT
TRBJ2-7 NA TRBD2 TRBV9 CASSAVGLAGVGRRDEQYF TGTGCCAGCAGCGCCGTAGGACTAGCGGGAGTGGGGCGTCGGGACGAGCAGTACTTC